Following are 3 T cell receptor beta chains from one sample sequenced in a study of blood T cell repertoires in COVID-19. Assay: immunoSEQ multiplex PCR; the TCRdb copy retains only in-frame clones and omits some. The repertoire holds under 500,000 clones, 87% seen once, with about 2% in the top ten. Sequencing input: PBMCs or T cells enriched from blood (not recorded which). The receptor set was obtained from a woman aged 18-30 years with acute COVID-19.

The chain is built from TRBV4-1 and TRBJ1-4; the match to TRBD1 covers 7 bases. CDR1 is MGHRA, CDR2 YSYEKL, per germline. The CDR3 loop spans 15 amino acids. V trimming: 5 bases; J trimming: 4 bases; junction bases outside the gene matches: 7. The CDR3 DNA reads TGCGCCAGCAGCAACACAGGGGTTGGTAATGAAAAACTGTTTTTT. Its protein product is CASSNTGVGNEKLFF.

In DNA, the CDR3 is TGTGCCAGCAGCCAAGGGTTGAGCACCGGGGAGCTGTTTTTT. Its protein is CASSQGLSTGELFF. The chain recombines TRBV3-1 (or the pseudogene TRBV3-2) with TRBJ2-2; the D is unclear. CDR1 is LGHDT and CDR2 is YNNKEL in the germline V gene (reference sequence). The length of the CDR3 is 14 residues. V dropped 1 base and J dropped 4 bases, with 7 bases sitting between them.

The chain employs TRBV19 and TRBJ2-2; a possible D gene is TRBD2 (5 bases). Germline loops: CDR1 LNHDA, CDR2 SQIVND (reference sequence). The length of the CDR3 is 16 residues. Trimming stripped 4 bases from V and 0 bases from J, with 12 bases between. The CDR3 sequence: CASSRESGPNTGELFF. In DNA, the CDR3 is TGTGCCAGTAGTAGGGAGTCGGGCCCGAACACCGGGGAGCTGTTTTTT.